This T cell receptor (beta chain) appears in the sequencing data of a study of blood T cell repertoires in COVID-19. Trimming pared 3 bases from V and 2 bases from J, leaving 7 bases between. Germline CDR1 LNHDA, CDR2 SQIVND (reference sequence). This CDR3 region has 14 residues. The table came from immunoSEQ multiplex PCR; TCRdb's copy has only in-frame clones and leaves some out. The repertoire has about 200,000 clones, 86% of them found once; the top ten carry roughly a tenth. This sequence originates from a woman aged 45 to 65 with COVID-19, enrolled during active disease. This chain uses TRBV19 with TRBJ2-2, with D unclear. The specimen was peripheral blood. CDR3 sequence: CASSIIRNTGELFF. CDR3 nucleotides: TGTGCCAGTAGTATCATCAGAAACACCGGGGAGCTGTTTTTT.